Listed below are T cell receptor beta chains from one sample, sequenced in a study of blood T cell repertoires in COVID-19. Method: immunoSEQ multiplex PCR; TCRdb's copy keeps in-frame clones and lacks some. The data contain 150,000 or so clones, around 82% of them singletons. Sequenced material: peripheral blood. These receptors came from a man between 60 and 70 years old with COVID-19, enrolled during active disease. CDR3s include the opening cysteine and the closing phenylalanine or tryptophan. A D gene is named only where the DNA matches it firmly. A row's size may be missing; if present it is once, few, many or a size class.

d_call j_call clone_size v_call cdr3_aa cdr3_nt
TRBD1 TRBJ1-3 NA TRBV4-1 CASSPGQAVALGNTIYF TGCGCCAGCAGCCCGGGACAGGCGGTAGCGTTGGGAAACACCATATATTTT
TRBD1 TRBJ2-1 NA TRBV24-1 CATSDPIPGQGNEQFF TGTGCCACCAGTGATCCAATACCGGGACAGGGCAATGAGCAGTTCTTC
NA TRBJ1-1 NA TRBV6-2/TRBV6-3 CASSYSGQVNVEAFF TGTGCCAGCAGTTACTCCGGCCAGGTGAACGTTGAAGCTTTCTTT
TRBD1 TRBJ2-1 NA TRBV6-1 CASSESGQGEVWGYNEQFF TGTGCCAGCAGTGAAAGTGGACAGGGAGAGGTATGGGGGTACAATGAGCAGTTCTTC
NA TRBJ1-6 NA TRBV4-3 CASSQAAGAPLHF TGCGCCAGCAGCCAAGCAGCGGGGGCACCCCTCCACTTT
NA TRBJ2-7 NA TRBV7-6 CASSLGAGKAYEQYF TGTGCCAGCAGCTTGGGGGCAGGGAAGGCCTACGAGCAGTACTTC
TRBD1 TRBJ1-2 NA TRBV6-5 CASTLGTGRLYTF TGTGCCAGCACCCTGGGGACAGGTCGTCTCTACACCTTC
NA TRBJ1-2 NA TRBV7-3 CASSLKQNYGYTF TGTGCCAGCAGCTTAAAACAGAACTATGGCTACACCTTC
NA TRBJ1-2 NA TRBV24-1 CATRTDIADGYTF TGTGCCACCAGAACGGACATCGCTGACGGCTACACCTTC
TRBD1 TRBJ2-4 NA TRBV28 CASSLAAGGSKNIQYF TGTGCCAGCAGTTTAGCGGCAGGGGGTTCCAAAAACATTCAGTACTTC
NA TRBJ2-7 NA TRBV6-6 CASSYGVRRTSEQYF TGTGCCAGCAGTTACGGGGTCAGGAGGACGTCCGAGCAGTACTTC
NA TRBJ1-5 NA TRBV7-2 CASSLDSHQPQHF TGTGCCAGCAGCTTGGACAGCCATCAGCCCCAGCATTTT
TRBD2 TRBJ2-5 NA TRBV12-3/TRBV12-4 CASSLTTSGGTYF TGTGCCAGCAGTTTAACCACTAGCGGGGGGACATACTTC
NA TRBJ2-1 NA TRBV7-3 CASSHPGLQQFF TGTGCCAGCAGCCATCCGGGACTTCAGCAGTTCTTC
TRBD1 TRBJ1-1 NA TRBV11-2 CASSLGDRGPEAFF TGTGCCAGCAGCTTAGGGGACAGGGGCCCTGAAGCTTTCTTT
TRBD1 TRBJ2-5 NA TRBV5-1 CASSLAFRGRQETQYF TGCGCCAGCAGCTTGGCCTTCAGGGGGCGACAAGAGACCCAGTACTTC
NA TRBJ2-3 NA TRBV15 CATSRWQDTDTQYF TGTGCCACCAGCAGGTGGCAGGACACAGATACGCAGTATTTT
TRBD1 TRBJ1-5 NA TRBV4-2 CASSPTGGNQPQHF TGTGCCAGCAGCCCTACAGGGGGCAACCAGCCCCAGCATTTT
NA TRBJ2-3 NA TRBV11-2 CASSLDQGYTQYF TGTGCCAGCAGCTTAGATCAGGGATATACGCAGTATTTT
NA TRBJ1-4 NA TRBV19 CASSIGGSQEKLFF TGTGCCAGTAGTATCGGAGGAAGCCAAGAAAAACTGTTTTTT
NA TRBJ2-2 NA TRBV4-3 CASSLFFSGTGELFF TGCGCCAGCAGCCTTTTCTTTTCCGGGACCGGGGAGCTGTTTTTT
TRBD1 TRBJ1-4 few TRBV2 CAGSKGALGEKLFF TGTGCCGGTTCCAAGGGGGCGCTTGGTGAAAAACTGTTTTTT
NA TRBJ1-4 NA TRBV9 CASSATGMAEKLFF TGTGCCAGCAGCGCTACAGGGATGGCGGAAAAACTGTTTTTT
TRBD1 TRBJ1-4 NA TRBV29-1 CSVDRGRGEKLFF TGCAGCGTCGACAGGGGAAGGGGAGAAAAACTGTTTTTT
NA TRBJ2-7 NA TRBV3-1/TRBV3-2 CASSPPGAYEQYF TGTGCCAGCAGTCCCCCGGGAGCCTACGAGCAGTACTTC
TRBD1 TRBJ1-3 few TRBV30 CAWSVPRQGRNTIYF TGTGCCTGGAGTGTGCCGAGACAGGGACGAAACACCATATATTTT
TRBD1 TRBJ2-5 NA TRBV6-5 CASRRQATGRETQYF TGTGCCAGCAGGCGCCAGGCGACAGGGCGGGAGACCCAGTACTTC
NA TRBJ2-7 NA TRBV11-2 CASSLVGGYEQYF TGTGCCAGCAGCTTAGTCGGTGGCTACGAGCAGTACTTC
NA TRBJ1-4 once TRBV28 CASSLGGPQDEKLFF TGTGCCAGCAGTTTAGGAGGGCCCCAAGATGAAAAACTGTTTTTT
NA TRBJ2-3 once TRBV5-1 CASGRERTSTDTQYF TGCGCCAGCGGACGCGAGAGGACTAGCACAGATACGCAGTATTTT
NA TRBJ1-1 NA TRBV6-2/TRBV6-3 CASSYGGLVITEAFF TGTGCCAGCAGTTACGGAGGTTTGGTGATCACTGAAGCTTTCTTT
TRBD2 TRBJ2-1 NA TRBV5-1 CASSMTSGGFYNEQFF TGCGCCAGCAGCATGACTAGCGGGGGTTTTTACAATGAGCAGTTCTTC
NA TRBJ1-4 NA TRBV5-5 CASSPVAQSLTNEKLFF TGTGCCAGCAGCCCAGTAGCGCAAAGTTTAACTAATGAAAAACTGTTTTTT
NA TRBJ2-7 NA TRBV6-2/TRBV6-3 CASSWDNYYEQYF TGTGCCAGCAGTTGGGACAACTACTACGAGCAGTACTTC
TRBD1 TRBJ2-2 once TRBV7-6 CASSPDRANTGELFF TGTGCCAGCAGCCCTGACAGGGCTAACACCGGGGAGCTGTTTTTT
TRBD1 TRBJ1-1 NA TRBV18 CASSGQGESAFF TGTGCCAGCTCAGGTCAGGGGGAAAGCGCTTTCTTT
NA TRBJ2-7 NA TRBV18 CASSPPSAGSEEQYF TGTGCCAGCTCACCACCGTCGGCGGGTTCGGAAGAGCAGTACTTC
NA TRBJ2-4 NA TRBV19 CASSMRGAKNIQYF TGTGCCAGTAGTATGCGAGGGGCCAAAAACATTCAGTACTTC
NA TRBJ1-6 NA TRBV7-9 CASNPGGANSPLHF TGTGCCAGCAACCCGGGGGGGGCTAATTCACCCCTCCACTTT
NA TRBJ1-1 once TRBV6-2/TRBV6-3 CASSSVGGNTEAFF TGTGCCAGCAGCTCTGTAGGAGGGAACACTGAAGCTTTCTTT
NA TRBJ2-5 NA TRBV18 CASAGQVGQETQYF TGTGCCAGCGCCGGCCAGGTCGGCCAAGAGACCCAGTACTTC
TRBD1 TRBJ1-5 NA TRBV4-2 CASSQVDREGNQPQHF TGTGCCAGCAGCCAAGTGGACAGGGAGGGCAATCAGCCCCAGCATTTT
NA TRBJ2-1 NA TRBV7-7 CASARLIGDNEQFF TGTGCTAGCGCCAGACTTATAGGTGACAATGAGCAGTTCTTC
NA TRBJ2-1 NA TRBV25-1 CASSDSDSTAYNEQFF TGTGCCAGCAGTGATTCGGACAGTACAGCCTACAATGAGCAGTTCTTC
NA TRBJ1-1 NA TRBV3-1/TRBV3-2 CASSRSLNTEAFF TGTGCCAGCAGCCGGTCACTTAACACTGAAGCTTTCTTT
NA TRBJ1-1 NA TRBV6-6 CASRTQGTGTEAFF TGTGCCAGCAGGACCCAGGGGACGGGCACTGAAGCTTTCTTT
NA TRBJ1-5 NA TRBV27 CASSLESRLNQPQHF TGTGCCAGCAGTTTAGAGTCCAGACTAAATCAGCCCCAGCATTTT
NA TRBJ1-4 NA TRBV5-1 CASSSPSGSGANEKLFF TGCGCCAGCAGCTCCCCTTCCGGGAGCGGTGCGAATGAAAAACTGTTTTTT
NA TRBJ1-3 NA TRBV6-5 CASSPFLWGNTIYF TGTGCCAGCAGTCCATTTCTATGGGGAAACACCATATATTTT
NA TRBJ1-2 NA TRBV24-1 CATSVGDYGYTF TGTGCCACCAGTGTAGGGGACTATGGCTACACCTTC
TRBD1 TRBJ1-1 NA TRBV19 CASSKQGARTEAFF TGTGCCAGTAGTAAACAGGGGGCGCGTACTGAAGCTTTCTTT
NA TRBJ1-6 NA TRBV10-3 CAIRSGSYNSPLHF TGTGCCATTCGGTCGGGCTCCTATAATTCACCCCTCCACTTT
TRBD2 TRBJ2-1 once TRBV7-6 CASSSRTSSINEQFF TGTGCCAGCAGCTCCAGGACTAGTAGTATCAATGAGCAGTTCTTC
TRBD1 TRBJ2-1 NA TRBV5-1 CASSTPNTGVRGEQFF TGCGCCAGCAGCACCCCCAATACAGGGGTCAGGGGTGAGCAGTTCTTC
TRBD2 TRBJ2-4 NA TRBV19 CASSTGLAGVNIQYF TGTGCCAGTAGTACCGGACTAGCGGGAGTAAACATTCAGTACTTC
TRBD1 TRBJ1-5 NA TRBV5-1 CASSLAFRQGRHQPQHF TGCGCCAGCAGCTTGGCCTTCCGACAGGGGCGTCATCAGCCCCAGCATTTT